This TCR beta chain was identified in a study of blood T cell repertoires in COVID-19. Clones were read by immunoSEQ multiplex PCR, and TCRdb kept only the in-frame ones, dropping some. The sample has some 42,000 clones, about 82% seen once; the top ten hold about 4.9%. Germline assignment: CDR1 SGHDT and CDR2 YYEEEE. This CDR3 is 11 amino acids long. Between the trimmed V and J ends, which lost 2 bases and 7 bases, there was a span of 6 bases. The clonotype comes from a man aged 45-65 years with active COVID-19. The chain couples TRBV5-6 to TRBJ1-1; tentatively, D is TRBD1 (5 bases). Sequenced: peripheral blood. CDR3 protein: CASSFTGEAFF. The CDR3 bases are TGTGCCAGCAGCTTCACAGGTGAAGCTTTCTTT.